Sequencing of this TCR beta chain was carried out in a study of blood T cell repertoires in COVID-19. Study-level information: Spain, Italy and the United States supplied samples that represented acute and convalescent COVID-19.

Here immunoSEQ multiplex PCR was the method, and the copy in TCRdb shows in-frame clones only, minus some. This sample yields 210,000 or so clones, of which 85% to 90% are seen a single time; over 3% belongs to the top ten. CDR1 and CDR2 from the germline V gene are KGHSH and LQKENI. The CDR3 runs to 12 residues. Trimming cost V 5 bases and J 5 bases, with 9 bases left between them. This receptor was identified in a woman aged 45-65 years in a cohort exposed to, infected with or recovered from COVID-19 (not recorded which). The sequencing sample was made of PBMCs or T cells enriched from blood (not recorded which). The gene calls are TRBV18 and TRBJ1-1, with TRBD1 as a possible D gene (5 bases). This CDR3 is CASSSQGTEAFF. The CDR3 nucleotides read TGTGCCAGCTCATCCCAGGGTACTGAAGCTTTCTTT.